The 16 T cell receptor beta chains below were found in one sample sequenced in a study of cytomegalovirus exposure and HLA in healthy donors. The PCR had 60 Vbeta and 13 Jbeta primers. The table came from immunoSEQ multiplex PCR; TCRdb's copy has only in-frame clones and leaves some out. The sample includes around 85,000 clones, about 80% seen only once; the top ten take roughly 25%. The sequenced sample consisted of PBMCs. The source of these receptors is a woman aged 45-65 years in good health and CMV-seropositive.

In this sample, this clone turned up a few times. This chain uses TRBV10-3 with TRBJ2-5; D may be TRBD1 (6 bases). Germline lookup yields CDR1 ENHRY and CDR2 SYGVKD. Deletions cut 6 bases from V and 2 bases from J, with 10 bases between. The CDR3 sequence is 13 residues long. The CDR3 DNA reads TGTGCCATCAGCACACAGGGACAAGAGACCCAGTACTTC. Amino acid sequence: CAISTQGQETQYF.

The chain is built from TRBV5-5 and TRBJ2-7, with D possibly matching TRBD1 (6 bases). Germline V CDR1 and CDR2: SGHKS, YYEKEE (reference sequence). The V end was cut by 2 bases, the J end by 6 bases, with 15 bases between. The CDR3 contains 14 residues. The CDR3 DNA reads as TGTGCCAGCAGCTTCGGTCCACGACAGGCCGAGCAGTACTTC. This gives the protein CASSFGPRQAEQYF. The variable domain in full, with the rest retrieved from reference TRBV5-5 and TRBJ2-7, is DAGVTQSPTHLIKTRGQQVTLRCSPISGHKSVSWYQQVLGQGPQFIFQYYEKEERGRGNFPDRFSARQFPNYSSELNVNALLLGDSALYLCASSFGPRQAEQYFGPGTRLTVT.

This clone has just a few counts. The gene calls are TRBV6-1 and TRBJ2-2, with 7 nucleotides matching TRBD2. With V trimmed by 6 bases and J by 0 bases, 1 base remained unmatched. The V gene's germline CDR1 is MNHNS and CDR2 SASEGT. The CDR3 spans 14 residues. The chain's CDR3 is CASRAGANTGELFF. The CDR3 coding sequence is TGTGCCAGCAGGGCGGGGGCGAACACCGGGGAGCTGTTTTTT.

This chain joins TRBV11-3 and TRBJ2-5, with D possibly being TRBD2 (5 bases). CDR3 size: 14 residues. Germline values: CDR1 SGHNT, CDR2 YENEEA. V was cut by 3 bases and J by 5 bases, with 13 bases left in between. CDR3 protein: CASSFIGGVETQYF. The CDR3, as DNA: TGTGCCAGCAGCTTTATAGGAGGAGTGGAGACCCAGTACTTC.

The rearrangement joins TRBV7-9 to TRBJ1-1, with D possibly TRBD1 on 5 matching bases. With 5 bases removed from V and 4 bases from J, the gap between germline ends came to 11 bases. CDR1 is SEHNR, CDR2 FQNEAQ, per germline (reference sequence). This CDR3 region has 13 residues. This chain's CDR3 is CASSARQFTEAFF. The CDR3 region has the DNA TGTGCCAGCAGCGCCCGACAGTTCACTGAAGCTTTCTTT.

The gene calls are TRBV6-1 and TRBJ2-5, with a possible D match to TRBD2 (6 bases). CDR3 size: 15 residues. CDR1 is MNHNS and CDR2 is SASEGT in the germline V gene. The ends were cut back, 7 bases at V and 4 bases at J, with 19 bases in the middle. CDR3 nucleotides: TGTGCCAGCATCCGCACCAGGGTGGGGGGAGAGACCCAGTACTTC. Its protein is CASIRTRVGGETQYF.

The V gene is TRBV6-5, the J gene TRBJ2-1; tentatively, D is TRBD2 (5 bases). Trimming took off 6 bases at V and 0 bases at J, with 12 bases between the two ends. The CDR3 has 15 residues. Germline lookup yields CDR1 MNHEY and CDR2 SVGAGI. CDR3 residues: CASRVDWSSYNEQFF. The CDR3 nucleotides read TGTGCCAGCAGGGTGGACTGGAGCTCCTACAATGAGCAGTTCTTC.

There are a few counts of this clone. The CDR3 sequence: CASSLDSSNAIQYF. In nucleotides, the CDR3 is TGTGCCAGCAGCTTAGATTCCAGTAATGCCATTCAGTACTTC. This chain uses TRBV11-3 with TRBJ2-4; D not resolved. Per germline, CDR1 SGHNT and CDR2 YENEEA. This CDR3 contains 14 residues. V was trimmed by 0 bases and J by 9 bases, leaving 12 bases between them.

This sequence joins TRBV4-1 and TRBJ2-5, with a possible D match to TRBD1 (7 bases). Per germline, CDR1 MGHRA and CDR2 YSYEKL. The CDR3 covers 16 residues. V was shortened by 0 bases and J by 4 bases, with 15 bases between the two germline ends. CDR3 in amino acids: CASSQEQGRLRETQYF. In DNA, the CDR3 is TGCGCCAGCAGCCAAGAACAGGGGAGGTTAAGAGAGACCCAGTACTTC.

This rearrangement joins TRBV5-1 to TRBJ2-1; possibly TRBD2 for D (6 bases). The CDR3 length is 14 residues. Germline CDR1 reads SGHRS; CDR2 reads YFSETQ. Trimming removed 0 bases at V and 3 bases at J, with 7 bases between. For the CDR3, the DNA is TGCGCCAGCAGCTTGGTGGGGGGCTACAATGAGCAGTTCTTC. Protein sequence: CASSLVGGYNEQFF.

The gene calls are TRBV5-1 and TRBJ2-3; D gene uncertain. Trimming took off 6 bases at V and 4 bases at J, with 12 bases between the two ends. The CDR3 loop spans 13 amino acids. Germline lookup yields CDR1 SGHRS and CDR2 YFSETQ. CDR3 DNA sequence: TGCGCCAGCAAACCTCTGGCGGCAGATACGCAGTATTTT. Translation gives CASKPLAADTQYF.

As DNA, the CDR3 is TGTGCCAGTAGTATTGGGCAGGGGGCCTCTCGGTACAGCACTGAAGCTTTCTTT. Translated, it gives CASSIGQGASRYSTEAFF. J is TRBJ1-1 and V is TRBV19; TRBD1 matches at 8 bases. This CDR3 spans 18 amino acids. The junction had 16 bases not matched to a gene; V was cut back by 3 bases and J by 4 bases. Germline CDR1 reads LNHDA; CDR2 reads SQIVND (reference sequence).

In DNA form, the CDR3 reads TGTGCCAGCAGCTTAGGGGTGACATCCGGGGGTGGCAATCAGCCCCAGCATTTT. The encoded protein is CASSLGVTSGGGNQPQHF. This chain joins TRBV7-2 and TRBJ1-5; tentative D call: TRBD1 (5 bases). V was pared by 1 base and J by 2 bases, with 18 bases between. CDR3 length: 18 residues. Germline V CDR1 and CDR2: SGHTA, FQGNSA.

The chain has TRBV11-1 and TRBJ2-7; TRBD1 aligns across 10 bases. CDR3 length: 14 amino acids. The trim removed 5 bases at V and 7 bases at J, leaving 8 bases unmatched. Per germline, CDR1 SGHAT and CDR2 FQDESV (reference sequence). The CDR3 nucleotides read TGTGCCAGCAGCACCAGACAGGGGGCGGGGGAGCAGTACGTC. Amino acids: CASSTRQGAGEQYV.

V usage is TRBV5-6 and J usage is TRBJ1-4, with a tentative D call TRBD1 (6 bases). V was trimmed by 0 bases and J by 11 bases, leaving 14 bases between them. The CDR3 is 14 residues long. The V gene's germline CDR1 is SGHDT and CDR2 YYEEEE. The CDR3 reads CASSLVPGDGKLFF. In DNA form, the CDR3 reads TGTGCCAGCAGCTTGGTGCCAGGGGATGGGAAACTGTTTTTT.

The table lists this clone with a few counts. This chain connects TRBV25-1 to TRBJ1-1; 8 nucleotides line up with TRBD1. The CDR3 spans 13 residues. The germline V gene encodes CDR1 MGHDK and CDR2 SYGVNS. The junction had 5 bases not matched to a gene; V was cut back by 4 bases and J by 7 bases. The CDR3 DNA sequence: TGTGCCAGCAGTGCAGGGGGCATCGGTGAAGCTTTCTTT. It encodes CASSAGGIGEAFF.